This TCR beta chain was captured by sequencing in a study of breast tumors, draining lymph nodes, adjacent tissues. Findings of the study overall: The data were judged consistent with most tumor T cells coming from lymph node and expanding in tumor. Compared with lymph nodes, tumors were less diverse; compared with nontumor tissue, more. Luminal-like breast cancer showed significantly higher tumor–nontumor repertoire similarity than basal-like. Data only fit, rather than demonstrated, lymph node origin of most tumor T cells.

TCRdb called the multiplex PCR reads again in MiXCR, with one record for every CDR3 protein. The table records under 250,000 distinct CDR3 sequences, roughly 32% of them present only once. This clonotype was detected many times. As yet, its antigen is unknown. Looked up from germline, CDR1 is LGHNA and CDR2 is YNFKEQ. The V end lost 4 bases, the J end lost 2 bases, and 9 bases lay between the germline ends. The length of the CDR3 is 13 residues. Samples came from axillary lymph nodes draining the breast cancer. The receptor was derived from a female donor with breast cancer. Some clones in this sample may be carry-over from other donors' samples. The chain joins TRBV4-2 to TRBJ2-7; D not resolved. The sample was axillary lymph node tissue. The CDR3, as DNA: TGTGCCAGCAGCCGGATTGGGACCTACGAGCAGTACTTC. Amino acid sequence: CASSRIGTYEQYF.